This T cell receptor (beta chain) came from a study of blood T cell repertoires in COVID-19. The method was immunoSEQ multiplex PCR; TCRdb's version includes in-frame clones alone and lacks a portion of them. This sample has over 350,000 clones; roughly 89% occur once, and the top ten carry roughly 10%. The sample comprised PBMCs or T cells enriched from blood (not recorded which). The TCR comes from a woman aged 45 to 65 who had recovered from COVID-19.

CDR3 nucleotide sequence: TGTGCCAGCAGTGACTCGGAGGGGACTTTTGGTGGCTACACCTTC. Translation: CASSDSEGTFGGYTF. This chain joins TRBV6-4 and TRBJ1-2; tentative D call: TRBD1 (5 bases). V was cut by 0 bases and J by 7 bases, with 15 bases left in between. Germline-derived CDR1 and CDR2 are MRHNA and SNTAGT. The CDR3 is made up of 15 amino acids.